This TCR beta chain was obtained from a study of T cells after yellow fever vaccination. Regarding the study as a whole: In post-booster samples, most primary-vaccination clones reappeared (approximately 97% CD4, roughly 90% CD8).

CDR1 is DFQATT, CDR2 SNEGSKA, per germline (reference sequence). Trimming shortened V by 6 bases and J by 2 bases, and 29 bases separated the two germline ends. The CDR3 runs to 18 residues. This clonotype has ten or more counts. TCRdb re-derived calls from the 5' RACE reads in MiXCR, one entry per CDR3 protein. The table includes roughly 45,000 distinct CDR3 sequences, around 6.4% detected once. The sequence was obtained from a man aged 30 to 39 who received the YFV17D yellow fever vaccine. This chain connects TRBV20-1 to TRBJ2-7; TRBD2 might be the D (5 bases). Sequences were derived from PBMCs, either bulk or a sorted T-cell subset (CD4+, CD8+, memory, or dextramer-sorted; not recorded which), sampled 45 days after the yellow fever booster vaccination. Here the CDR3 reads CSAKQQSRGTGITYEQYF. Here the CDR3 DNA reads TGCAGTGCCAAACAACAGAGCCGGGGAACGGGAATAACCTACGAGCAGTACTTC.